Sequencing of this TCR beta chain was carried out in a study of blood T cell repertoires in COVID-19. Study overall: T cells, B-cell-depleted T cells, or PBMCs supplied cDNA or gDNA.

CDR3 size: 14 residues. The V and J ends lost 6 bases and 9 bases, in that order; junction bases with no gene match: 6. Germline V CDR1 and CDR2: LNHDA, SQIVND (reference sequence). In the authors' workflow: Nucleated cell number was recorded as an estimate derived from reference gene primer amplification. This table comes from immunoSEQ multiplex PCR, and its TCRdb copy is limited to in-frame clones, with some not included. From that table come the V and J calls and clone size; the DNA was used to work out D and trimming. The repertoire holds roughly 200,000 clones, with around 84% as singletons. This sequence was found in a man aged 35 to 55 with active or convalescent COVID-19. Source material: peripheral blood. The V gene is TRBV19, the J gene TRBJ1-6, with 9 bases aligning to TRBD1. The CDR3 loop reads CASSRTGAASPLHF. CDR3 DNA: TGTGCCAGTAGCCGGACAGGGGCGGCTTCACCCCTCCACTTT.